The present T cell receptor beta chain was sequenced within a study of blood T cell repertoires in COVID-19 (dated by TCRdb to about 2020). A note on the overall study: Samples covering the acute and convalescent phases of COVID-19 were provided by collaborators in the United States, Italy and Spain. The prospective study material was composed of cDNA or gDNA derived from T cells, B-cell-depleted T cells, or PBMCs. The samples were drawn from the first 160 participants of the ongoing ImmuneRACE study and from more than 1,000 subjects provided by 6 global collaborators. Sample metadata almost always included a de-identified subject ID, COVID-19 status, age in years and sex. Where available, HLA class I and class II types were taken from metadata supplied by the sample provider and were not determined by assay-based typing. The repertoires were made available in a free public database intended to serve as a resource for research on the immune response to SARS-CoV-2. Subjects who had been exposed to COVID-19, were actively infected with it, or had recovered from it provided the deeply sampled blood TCRbeta repertoires that made up the dataset.

A word on this clone: The target of this receptor is not known. No much larger clone is present one base from it, and per-base qualities are unavailable.

CDR1 and CDR2, looked up from the germline V gene, are MRHNA and SNTAGT. The CDR3 starts with the cysteine, ends with the phenylalanine, and has 14 residues. CDR3 DNA only is kept here, 42 bases in frame from base 1. Germline trimming amounts to 2 bases on V and 6 bases on J, with 6 as the count of junction bases outside the gene matches. Enrolling through a virtual design, the prospective study's participants ranged in age from roughly 18 to 89 years and lived across roughly 23 United States geographic areas. To assign participants to cohorts, the prospective study relied on clinical history that participants themselves reported in a screening survey and a study questionnaire. Recovered participants in ImmuneRACE Cohort 3 were defined as having two consecutive negative NP/OP PCR tests, clearance from a healthcare professional, or resolution of symptoms. In the prospective study, mobile phlebotomists collected whole blood, serum and a nasopharyngeal or oropharyngeal swab from each participant. Participants in the prospective study had the option to provide additional blood draws and questionnaires over an approximately two-month period. Before DNA extraction, prospective study blood samples were shipped either frozen or at room temperature.

The paper's findings and limits, for the study overall: How much clinical and demographic metadata was included differed by source and by participant, and the metadata was provided uncurated.

TCRbeta CDR3 regions were amplified from genomic DNA using the immunoSEQ Assay, a bias-controlled multiplex PCR. The study's own analysis went as follows. Nucleated cell counts per sample were estimated from amplification of reference gene primers within the assay. To quantify the absolute abundance of each unique TCRbeta CDR3 rearrangement, sequence reads were collapsed and filtered. For each sample, productive Simpson clonality was calculated as the square root of Simpson's diversity index across productive rearrangements. TCRdb's version of the immuneACCESS table is confined to in-frame rearrangements and falls short of the full clone set. An unresolved V gene accounts for under half of the shortfall where checked; the remainder is of unknown origin. V and J calls and clone size are given by that table; D and trimming were obtained from the DNA. The sample includes about 180,000 clones, with roughly 85% observed a single time. 18% of the sample belongs to the ten largest clones.

This clonotype originated in a man aged 55 to 69 who had recovered from COVID-19. The sequencing sample was made of PBMCs or T cells enriched from blood (not recorded which). The chain is made from TRBV6-4 and TRBJ1-1; 7 of the junction bases match TRBD1. The DNA sequence follows: TGTGCCAGCAGTGACAAGGCCAGGGGGTCTGAAGCTTTCTTT. It encodes CASSDKARGSEAFF.